The rows below give T cell receptor beta chains drawn from one sample of a study of shared clonotypes between healthy human individuals. Sequencing used immunoSEQ multiplex PCR; TCRdb keeps in-frame clones, though not all of them. The sample lists 850,000 to 1,200,000 clones, around 75% occurring once. Sequencing used memory CD4+ T cells sorted from blood. The receptors come from a man aged 18-30 years in good health. The CDR3 runs from the conserved cysteine through the conserved F or W. Each record gives: D gene, CDR3 length, clone size, J gene, V gene, CDR3 protein, CDR3 DNA. A D gene is named only where the DNA matches it firmly. The size entry is marked missing in some rows and otherwise reads once, few, many or a size class.

D: -; length: 14; size: -; J: TRBJ2-7; V: TRBV5-1; CDR3: CASSPSRTGNEQYF; DNA: TGCGCCAGCAGCCCTAGCCGAACGGGGAACGAGCAGTACTTC
D: TRBD1; length: 14; size: few; J: TRBJ2-7; V: TRBV30; CDR3: CAWAGRDRGRGQYF; DNA: TGTGCCTGGGCTGGGCGGGACAGGGGGCGCGGGCAGTACTTC
D: -; length: 13; size: -; J: TRBJ1-2; V: TRBV19; CDR3: CASSMAAGRGYTF; DNA: TGTGCCAGTAGTATGGCGGCAGGGCGGGGCTACACCTTC
D: TRBD1; length: 13; size: -; J: TRBJ1-2; V: TRBV6-6; CDR3: CASRGTVGYGYTF; DNA: TGTGCCAGCAGGGGGACAGTAGGCTATGGCTACACCTTC
D: -; length: 16; size: -; J: TRBJ2-5; V: TRBV5-1; CDR3: CASSLGSQGSMETQYF; DNA: TGCGCCAGCAGCTTGGGGTCGCAGGGATCTATGGAGACCCAGTACTTC
D: -; length: 14; size: few; J: TRBJ2-5; V: TRBV5-1; CDR3: CASSATNPQETQYF; DNA: TGCGCCAGCAGCGCGACGAATCCCCAAGAGACCCAGTACTTC
D: TRBD2; length: 16; size: -; J: TRBJ2-7; V: TRBV5-1; CDR3: CASSPGGLAVTYEQYF; DNA: TGCGCCAGCAGCCCGGGGGGGCTAGCGGTCACATACGAGCAGTACTTC
D: -; length: 13; size: -; J: TRBJ2-1; V: TRBV5-1; CDR3: CASSPDGNNEQFF; DNA: TGCGCCAGCAGCCCGGACGGGAACAATGAGCAGTTCTTC
D: -; length: 11; size: -; J: TRBJ2-5; V: TRBV5-1; CDR3: CASSLQQRQYF; DNA: TGCGCCAGCAGCTTACAACAACGACAGTACTTC
D: -; length: 15; size: -; J: TRBJ1-5; V: TRBV2; CDR3: CASSFRAYSNQPQHF; DNA: TGTGCCAGCAGCTTTAGAGCGTATAGCAATCAGCCCCAGCATTTT
D: TRBD1; length: 12; size: -; J: TRBJ1-2; V: TRBV29-1; CDR3: CSVDPGGGLLTF; DNA: TGCAGCGTTGACCCAGGGGGCGGTCTCCTCACCTTC
D: -; length: 15; size: -; J: TRBJ2-5; V: TRBV30; CDR3: CAWSDPGASGETQYF; DNA: TGTGCCTGGAGTGATCCGGGGGCTTCCGGAGAGACCCAGTACTTC
D: -; length: 12; size: -; J: TRBJ2-7; V: TRBV28; CDR3: CASGVSSYEQYF; DNA: TGTGCCAGCGGGGTGTCCTCCTACGAGCAGTACTTC
D: TRBD1; length: 12; size: once; J: TRBJ2-7; V: TRBV29-1; CDR3: CSVGQGDYEQYF; DNA: TGCAGCGTTGGACAGGGAGACTACGAGCAGTACTTC
D: -; length: 12; size: -; J: TRBJ2-7; V: TRBV2; CDR3: CASSTGFYEQYF; DNA: TGTGCCAGCAGTACAGGGTTCTACGAGCAGTACTTC
D: TRBD1; length: 13; size: -; J: TRBJ1-4; V: TRBV5-1; CDR3: CASSFTGAEKLFF; DNA: TGCGCCAGCAGCTTTACAGGGGCCGAAAAACTGTTTTTT
D: TRBD1; length: 15; size: -; J: TRBJ2-5; V: TRBV5-4; CDR3: CASRAGNRGRETQYF; DNA: TGTGCCAGCCGAGCCGGAAACAGGGGTCGGGAGACCCAGTACTTC